This TCR beta chain was identified during a study of blood T cell repertoires in COVID-19. Study-level background: The analysed material was cDNA or gDNA that came from T cells, B-cell-depleted T cells, or PBMCs.

The study assigned cohorts using participant-reported clinical history. V trimming: 7 bases; J trimming: 0 bases; junction bases outside the gene matches: 16. The CDR3 extends over 19 amino acids. The germline V gene has CDR1 WSHSY and CDR2 SAAADI. The data were produced by immunoSEQ multiplex PCR, yet TCRdb's version contains in-frame clones alone and is incomplete. The sample contains hundreds of thousands of clones, around 85% of which appear only once. The chain joins TRBV10-2 to TRBJ1-1; TRBD1 matches at 11 bases. The source is a man aged 25-45 years who had recovered from COVID-19. The sample taken for sequencing was PBMCs or T cells enriched from blood (not recorded which). The CDR3 sequence: CASTGDRGRILLMNTEAFF. CDR3 nucleotides: TGCGCCAGCACCGGGGACAGGGGGAGAATTCTATTGATGAACACTGAAGCTTTCTTT.